This TCR beta chain was documented in a study of CD4 T cells in relation to SARS-CoV-2 and coronaviruses. Study summary: Crossreactive spike epitopes shared across donors were mapped to their HLA restriction.

Unexposed donor CD4+ T cells date from about 2011-2018, before the COVID-19 pandemic. Clones were sequenced by immunoSEQ multiplex PCR, and TCRdb holds only the in-frame ones, with some missing. Altogether about 59,000 clones are present, 80% to 90% being singletons, with the ten largest covering 1.4%. The V and J ends lost 1 base and 3 bases respectively, with 13 bases between them. CDR3 length: 16 amino acids. The V gene's germline CDR1 is SGHVS and CDR2 FQNEAQ. General observations from the study: According to naive versus memory sequencing, detected responses are memory recall, not newly primed. Crossreactivity was assessed only for spike protein, not other viral proteins.

For this clone: The antigen is not known.

The material sequenced was memory CD4+ T cells from PBMCs. The sequence derives from a human donor in good health. The J gene is TRBJ2-1, the V gene TRBV7-8, with D possibly called TRBD1 or TRBD2 (5 bases each). The CDR3 spells CASSLVPGRDYNEQFF. The CDR3 bases are TGTGCCAGCAGCTTAGTCCCGGGACGGGACTACAATGAGCAGTTCTTC.